This entry lists 30 T cell receptor beta chains sequenced from one sample in a study of blood T cell repertoires in COVID-19. The data were produced by immunoSEQ multiplex PCR, yet TCRdb's version contains in-frame clones alone and is incomplete. The sample yields around 250,000 clones, over 75% seen once. Specimen: peripheral blood. The receptors stem from a woman between 65 and 79 years old with COVID-19, enrolled during active disease.

The CDR3 loop reads CATSRDGTGRAFF. As DNA, the CDR3 is TGTGCCACCAGCAGAGACGGGACAGGGCGTGCTTTCTTT. The chain couples TRBV15 to TRBJ1-1; 9 nucleotides line up with TRBD1. Germline V gene data show CDR1 as LNHNV and CDR2 as YYDKDF (reference sequence). The CDR3 covers 13 residues. Trimming at V came to 0 bases and at J to 11 bases, leaving 4 bases not matched to a gene.

This sequence joins TRBV5-1 and TRBJ1-4; D is perhaps TRBD1 (5 bases). V was trimmed by 0 bases and J by 8 bases, leaving 14 bases between them. This CDR3 has 15 amino acids. Looked up from germline, CDR1 is SGHRS and CDR2 is YFSETQ. DNA for the CDR3: TGCGCCAGCAGCTTGGCGCCCAGGGCGGAAGAAAAACTGTTTTTT. Residues: CASSLAPRAEEKLFF.

V usage is TRBV2 and J usage is TRBJ2-2, with 8 nucleotides matching TRBD2. CDR1 and CDR2 from the germline V gene are SNHLY and FYNNEI. The V gene end was trimmed by 8 bases and the J gene end by 3 bases; junction bases not matched to a gene: 5. The CDR3 contains 14 residues. The CDR3, as DNA: TGTGCCAGCGGGGCGGGAGGTTACACCGGGGAGCTGTTTTTT. Amino acid sequence: CASGAGGYTGELFF.

The CDR3 loop is CASSYGGHMNTEAFF. The CDR3 DNA reads as TGTGCCAGCAGTTACGGGGGACACATGAACACTGAAGCTTTCTTT. This rearrangement joins TRBV6-5 to TRBJ1-1, with D tentatively TRBD1 (6 bases). Germline V gene lookup returns CDR1 MNHEY and CDR2 SVGAGI. Trimming took off 2 bases at V and 0 bases at J, with 10 bases between the two ends. The CDR3 is made up of 15 amino acids.

The V and J genes are TRBV2 and TRBJ1-2; 8 nucleotides align to TRBD1. From germline, CDR1 is SNHLY and CDR2 FYNNEI. V lost 7 bases to trimming and J lost 6 bases; unmatched junction nucleotides: 13. This CDR3 is 15 amino acids long. The CDR3 sequence: CASTEGWQGAHGYTF. The DNA of the CDR3 is TGTGCCAGCACCGAAGGATGGCAGGGGGCACATGGCTACACCTTC.

The chain is built from TRBV30 and TRBJ1-6; 8 nucleotides align to TRBD1. Per germline, CDR1 GTSNPN and CDR2 SVGIG (reference sequence). Trimming took 3 bases from V and 7 from J; bases not matched to a gene: 5. This CDR3 spans 14 amino acids. CDR3 protein: CAWSGDRMNSPLHF. CDR3 sequence (DNA): TGTGCCTGGAGCGGGGACAGGATGAATTCACCCCTCCACTTT. Variable domain in full (rest from reference TRBV30 and TRBJ1-6): SQTIHQWPATLVQPVGSPLSLECTVEGTSNPNLYWYRQAAGRGLQLLFYSVGIGQISSEVPQNLSASRPQDRQFILSSKKLLLSDSGFYLCAWSGDRMNSPLHFGNGTRLTVT.

This chain connects TRBV2 to TRBJ1-1; perhaps TRBD1 as D (5 bases). This CDR3 spans 16 amino acids. The V gene's germline CDR1 is SNHLY and CDR2 FYNNEI. V lost 4 bases to trimming and J lost 0 bases, with 15 bases between them. As DNA, the CDR3 is TGTGCCAGCAGTGGTCCCGACAGCTCCATGAACACTGAAGCTTTCTTT. Amino acids: CASSGPDSSMNTEAFF.

The V gene is TRBV30, the J gene TRBJ1-1; D remains unclear. CDR1 is GTSNPN and CDR2 is SVGIG in the germline V gene (reference sequence). V lost 0 bases, J lost 4 bases, and 12 bases lay in between. The CDR3 is 14 residues long. CDR3 sequence reads: CAWSVLARGTEAFF. CDR3 sequence (DNA): TGTGCCTGGAGTGTACTTGCTCGAGGCACTGAAGCTTTCTTT.

The chain has TRBV9 and TRBJ2-1, with D tentatively TRBD2 (6 bases). Trimming removed 6 bases at V and 5 bases at J, with 12 bases between. Germline CDR1 SGDLS, CDR2 YYNGEE. This CDR3 region has 13 residues. The CDR3 loop reads CASTGLADNEQFF. The CDR3 nucleotides are TGTGCCAGCACCGGGTTAGCGGACAATGAGCAGTTCTTC.

The chain carries TRBV18 and TRBJ2-1; the match to TRBD1 covers 8 bases. V dropped 4 bases and J dropped 8; count of bases not matched to a gene: 10. CDR1 and CDR2 (germline): KGHSH, LQKENI. This CDR3 spans 15 amino acids. The CDR3 nucleotides are TGTGCCAGCTCACGGTCGCAGGGGGCGCGCGATGAGCAGTTCTTC. This codes for CASSRSQGARDEQFF.

The gene calls are TRBV5-1 and TRBJ2-3, with TRBD2 identical over 11 bases. The CDR3 is 16 amino acids. The germline CDR1 and CDR2 sequences are SGHRS and YFSETQ. The V gene end was trimmed by 5 bases and the J gene end by 0 bases; junction bases not matched to a gene: 5. The CDR3 protein is CASSRWTSGSTDTQYF. CDR3 coding DNA: TGCGCCAGCAGTCGTTGGACTAGCGGGAGCACAGATACGCAGTATTTT.

This chain links TRBV19 with TRBJ2-1, with D maybe TRBD1 (6 bases). The V gene's germline CDR1 is LNHDA and CDR2 SQIVND (reference sequence). Trimming stripped 6 bases from V and 6 bases from J, with 12 bases between. The CDR3 loop spans 13 amino acids. CDR3 DNA: TGTGCCAGTAGGGTCTTAGGGGGCAATGAGCAGTTCTTC. Residues: CASRVLGGNEQFF.

This clone has only one observation. This rearrangement joins TRBV5-8 to TRBJ1-5, with 8 bases identical to TRBD1. The CDR3 loop spans 15 amino acids. Trimming took 0 bases from V and 4 from J; bases not matched to a gene: 3. The germline V gene has CDR1 SGHTS and CDR2 YDEGEE. DNA of the CDR3: TGTGCCAGCAGCTTGGTCCAGGGGGCTAATCAGCCCCAGCATTTT. This translates into CASSLVQGANQPQHF.

The chain recombines TRBV11-3 with TRBJ2-1, with TRBD1 matching over 7 bases. This CDR3 contains 15 residues. Unmatched junction bases numbered 7, after V lost 5 bases and J lost 3 bases. The germline V gene has CDR1 SGHNT and CDR2 YENEEA. The CDR3 region has the DNA TGTGCCAGCAGCCCCCCGGACAGGATCTACAATGAGCAGTTCTTC. It is translated as CASSPPDRIYNEQFF.

The count of this clone is one. The rearrangement joins TRBV6-1 to TRBJ1-3, with 10 nucleotides matching TRBD1. The CDR3 has 16 residues. Trimming took 2 bases from V and 8 from J; bases not matched to a gene: 9. The germline V gene encodes CDR1 MNHNS and CDR2 SASEGT. This chain's CDR3 is CASSESKWDRGYTIYF. The CDR3, as DNA: TGTGCCAGCAGTGAATCCAAATGGGACAGGGGTTACACCATATATTTT.

The chain carries TRBV5-8 and TRBJ2-1; 12 positions match TRBD2. V lost 0 bases and J lost 4; bases outside the gene matches: 8. The CDR3 is made up of 18 amino acids. From germline, CDR1 is SGHTS and CDR2 YDEGEE. CDR3 region: CASSLVLAGGVSYNEQFF. The CDR3 nucleotides read TGTGCCAGCAGCTTGGTACTAGCGGGAGGCGTATCATACAATGAGCAGTTCTTC.

In its sample, this clone was seen a few times. The genes are TRBV6-2 or TRBV6-3 and TRBJ1-3; perhaps TRBD1 as D (6 bases). The length of the CDR3 is 16 residues. Germline V CDR1 and CDR2: MNHEY, SVGEGT. With 5 bases removed from V and 0 bases from J, the gap between germline ends came to 14 bases. The CDR3 here is CASSRGQTSSGNTIYF. The CDR3 DNA is TGTGCCAGCAGTCGAGGACAGACAAGCTCTGGAAACACCATATATTTT.

This clone was detected only a few times. This chain links TRBV11-2 with TRBJ2-7; TRBD2 agrees at 12 bases. From germline, CDR1 is SGHAT and CDR2 FQNNGV. CDR3 size: 14 residues. V shed 4 bases, J shed 9 bases, and the junction held 7 bases outside the gene matches. This CDR3 reads CASSSGLAGPGQYF. The CDR3 DNA sequence: TGTGCCAGCAGCTCGGGACTAGCGGGTCCCGGGCAGTACTTC.

This clone has only a few counts. The gene calls are TRBV5-4 and TRBJ1-6, with D tentatively TRBD1 (5 bases). The CDR3 totals 15 residues. The germline V gene has CDR1 SGHNT and CDR2 YYREEE (reference sequence). V was cut by 2 bases and J by 4 bases, with 10 bases left in between. The CDR3 bases are TGTGCCAGCAGCTTCCTCCAGGGTTATAATTCACCCCTCCACTTT. Protein sequence: CASSFLQGYNSPLHF.

The chain joins TRBV5-1 to TRBJ1-2, with TRBD1 matching 7 bases. The junction had 7 bases not matched to a gene; V was cut back by 0 bases and J by 2 bases. Per the germline V gene, CDR1 is SGHRS and CDR2 is YFSETQ. The CDR3 extends over 16 amino acids. CDR3 residues: CASSLETGPTNYGYTF. The CDR3 DNA follows: TGCGCCAGCAGCTTGGAGACAGGGCCTACGAACTATGGCTACACCTTC. Full variable domain (missing parts from reference TRBV5-1 and TRBJ1-2): KAGVTQTPRYLIKTRGQQVTLSCSPISGHRSVSWYQQTPGQGLQFLFEYFSETQRNKGNFPGRFSGRQFSNSRSEMNVSTLELGDSALYLCASSLETGPTNYGYTFGSGTRLTVV.

At least ten counts were recorded for this clone. The genes are TRBV4-2 and TRBJ1-3; D gene unclear. Germline V CDR1 and CDR2: LGHNA, YNFKEQ. Trimming shortened V by 1 base and J by 0 bases, and 10 bases separated the two germline ends. This CDR3 has 16 amino acids. CDR3 DNA sequence: TGTGCCAGCAGCCAAGTTTTGGGGAGCTCTGGAAACACCATATATTTT. As protein: CASSQVLGSSGNTIYF.

This clone has a handful of counts. V usage is TRBV5-1 and J usage is TRBJ2-1; 13 bases are shared with TRBD2. V shed 3 bases, J shed 10 bases, and the junction held 4 bases outside the gene matches. CDR1 and CDR2 from the germline V gene are SGHRS and YFSETQ. CDR3 size: 14 residues. CDR3 sequence (DNA): TGCGCCAGCAGCTCCAGGACTAGCGGGAGCGAGCAGTTCTTC. The encoded protein is CASSSRTSGSEQFF.

V and J are TRBV5-6 and TRBJ1-4; D gene unclear. Germline CDR1 is SGHDT and CDR2 is YYEEEE. Trimming stripped 1 base from V and 5 bases from J, with 9 bases between. This CDR3 has 14 amino acids. The CDR3 sequence: CASSLNGGNEKLFF. The CDR3 DNA is TGTGCCAGCAGCTTGAACGGCGGAAATGAAAAACTGTTTTTT.

V gene TRBV7-2 combines with J gene TRBJ2-1; D perhaps matches TRBD1 (5 bases). The ends were cut back, 3 bases at V and 7 bases at J, with 13 bases in the middle. Per the germline V gene, CDR1 is SGHTA and CDR2 is FQGNSA. The CDR3 totals 14 residues. The CDR3 spells CASSLFTGQNEQFF. The CDR3 coding sequence is TGTGCCAGCAGCTTGTTTACAGGTCAAAATGAGCAGTTCTTC.

The chain has TRBV28 and TRBJ1-1; 9 bases map to TRBD1. V lost 6 bases to trimming and J lost 0 bases; unmatched junction nucleotides: 2. The germline V gene encodes CDR1 MDHEN and CDR2 SYDVKM. The CDR3 spans 14 residues. CDR3 bases: TGTGCCAGCAGGAGACAGGGGGTGAACACTGAAGCTTTCTTT. It encodes CASRRQGVNTEAFF.

The chain joins TRBV28 to TRBJ1-1, with TRBD1 matching over 7 bases. Germline trimming cut 4 bases from V and 1 base from J; bases unmatched to any gene: 3. Germline V gene sequence: CDR1 MDHEN, CDR2 SYDVKM. The CDR3 extends over 14 amino acids. CDR3 region: CASSSGGGNTEAFF. The CDR3 coding sequence is TGTGCCAGCAGTTCAGGGGGTGGGAACACTGAAGCTTTCTTT.

This chain links TRBV2 with TRBJ1-2; D gene ambiguous. Trimming took 2 bases from V and 0 from J, leaving 7 bases between them. The CDR3 loop spans 14 amino acids. CDR1 and CDR2 (germline): SNHLY, FYNNEI. CDR3 DNA sequence: TGTGCCAGCAGTGAAATATCAGCTAACTATGGCTACACCTTC. Its translation: CASSEISANYGYTF.

This chain joins TRBV5-1 and TRBJ2-5, with TRBD2 identical over 8 bases. V gave up 0 bases and J gave up 1 base; unmatched junction bases: 8. This CDR3 is 17 amino acids long. The germline V gene encodes CDR1 SGHRS and CDR2 YFSETQ. This chain's CDR3 is CASSLGGGRPSQETQYF. The CDR3 DNA reads as TGCGCCAGCAGCTTGGGGGGCGGGAGGCCATCCCAAGAGACCCAGTACTTC.

This sequence joins TRBV27 and TRBJ2-1, with 7 bases identical to TRBD2. The germline V gene has CDR1 MNHEY and CDR2 SMNVEV (reference sequence). V was pared by 5 bases and J by 4 bases, with 2 bases of the junction left unmatched. The CDR3 loop spans 13 amino acids. As DNA, the CDR3 is TGTGCCAGCAGTCCGGGACTATACAATGAGCAGTTCTTC. Its translation is CASSPGLYNEQFF.

The V gene is TRBV4-2, the J gene TRBJ1-5, with 8 bases aligning to TRBD1. V lost 4 bases, J lost 0 bases, and 14 bases stayed unmatched. Germline loops: CDR1 LGHNA, CDR2 YNFKEQ. The CDR3 runs 19 residues. Here the CDR3 reads CASSPRVTGGLGSNQPQHF. The DNA of the CDR3 is TGTGCCAGCAGCCCGAGGGTTACAGGGGGTTTGGGTAGCAATCAGCCCCAGCATTTT.